This T cell receptor (beta chain) comes out of a study of blood T cell repertoires in COVID-19. Study background: PBMCs, B-cell-depleted T cells, or T cells were the source of the cDNA or gDNA that made up the material.

This clone was counted between two and nine times. Other nucleotide sequences from this sample produce the same CDR3. V was pared by 2 bases and J by 2 bases, with 0 bases of the junction left unmatched. CDR1 MNHEY and CDR2 SVGAGI come from the germline V gene. The CDR3 runs to 14 residues. Seattle cases were enrolled at active infection and followed longitudinally. Authors' analysis steps: Amplification from reference gene primers served as the basis for estimated nucleated cell counts. Only in-frame clones appear in the TCRdb table, and some are missing; sequencing was by immunoSEQ multiplex PCR. The DNA was the basis for D and trimming; V, J and clone size are from that table. The repertoire has 250,000 to 300,000 clones, roughly 89% of them found once; the top ten carry approximately 12%.

The chain carries TRBV6-5 and TRBJ2-7, with TRBD1 identical over 10 bases. The origin of this receptor is a woman between 25 and 40 years old with COVID-19, enrolled during active disease. The sequenced sample was peripheral blood. This chain's CDR3 is CASSYGTGAYEQYF. In nucleotides, the CDR3 is TGTGCCAGCAGTTACGGGACAGGGGCCTACGAGCAGTACTTC.